This T cell receptor (beta chain) stems from a study of OX40 agonist ivuxolimab in advanced cancers. Turning to the study itself: Those treated in dose escalation had hepatocellular carcinoma, melanoma, renal cell cancer or head and neck cancer. Partial responses were recorded for three patients, including one with hepatocellular carcinoma and two with cutaneous melanoma.

By sample fraction, this clone is medium-sized (0.01 to 0.1%). Its antigen is still unknown. Study-level points and caveats: Partial responders at 0.1-3.0 mg/kg had among the lowest clonal expansion. There were, on average, more expanded clones in CD8+ T cells than in CD4+.

The CDR3 covers 14 residues. V was pared by 2 bases and J by 2 bases, with 9 bases between. The germline gives CDR1 MDHEN, CDR2 SYDVKM. TCRdb keeps only in-frame clones here, not all; method: immunoSEQ multiplex PCR. Here the sample spans some 17,000 clones, roughly 75% being singletons. Sequenced material: CD4+ or CD8+ T cells sorted from blood, taken in a trial of the OX40 agonist ivuxolimab. The chain has TRBV28 and TRBJ2-5, with D possibly being TRBD2 (6 bases). This TCR was sampled from an adult with an advanced solid tumor such as melanoma, head and neck, liver or kidney cancer. CDR3 in amino acids: CASSLPGGQETQYF. CDR3 nucleotides: TGTGCCAGCAGTTTACCTGGAGGGCAAGAGACCCAGTACTTC.